These 14 T cell receptor beta chains were all obtained from the same sample, sequenced in a study of tumor-infiltrating lymphocytes in primary liver carcinoma. Starting material of 500 ng total RNA yielded TCR beta cDNA via a constant-region primer. Libraries of TCR beta came from three nested multiplex PCR rounds with slightly modified ARM-PCR. PCR rounds one and two used TRBV1-TRBV30 forward primers with a C-beta reverse primer for 10 cycles each. MiXCR, applied by TCRdb to the multiplex PCR reads, yields one record per CDR3 protein. The top ten clones hold approximately 37% of a sample with tens of thousands of distinct CDR3 sequences, 60% to 80% of them seen once. Bulk tissue was left unsorted, and RNA and DNA were co-extracted from about 20-30 mg of it. Sequencing used tumor-adjacent normal liver tissue. The receptors come from a middle-aged man with primary liver carcinoma and hepatitis B virus infection.

As concerns this clonotype: No conserved phenylalanine or tryptophan ends this CDR3, so it is likely a read error. The limits of the CDR3 on the DNA are not certain, so only TCRdb's listed CDR3 is given. The chain couples TRBV14 to TRBJ2-7. Per the germline V gene, CDR1 is SGHDN and CDR2 is FVKESK. The CDR3 is made up of 12 amino acids, end residues included. CDR3 loop: CASSRSMGSQNR.

In its sample, this clonotype was seen once. The V gene is TRBV28, the J gene TRBJ1-6, with 12 bases matching TRBD1. The CDR3 totals 18 residues. CDR1 is MDHEN, CDR2 SYDVKM, per germline. V shed 9 bases, J shed 7 bases, and the junction held 16 bases outside the gene matches. CDR3 DNA: TGTGCCAGTCTGCCCGGGACAGGGGGCGAGATGGAGAATTCACCCCTCCACTTT. Translated, it gives CASLPGTGGEMENSPLHF.

Concerning this clonotype itself: The final CDR3 position lacks the conserved phenylalanine or tryptophan, pointing to a likely read error. The chain employs TRBV28 and TRBJ2-7, with TRBD1 as a possible D gene (5 bases). The CDR3 is 17 amino acids. Germline V lookup: CDR1 MDHEN, CDR2 SYDVKM. V lost 3 bases and J 6 bases, leaving 24 bases between the germline ends. The CDR3 reads CASSLPPDSYEGGEQYL. CDR3 DNA: TGTGCCAGCAGTTTGCCCCCCGACAGTTACGAAGGCGGCGAGCAGTACCTC.

The rearrangement links TRBV7-2 to TRBJ1-5; D unclear. The CDR3 covers 13 residues. The V gene lost 1 base and the J gene lost 7 bases, with 8 bases spanning the gap. The germline V gene encodes CDR1 SGHTA and CDR2 FQGNSA. The CDR3 spells CASSLDLEQPQHF. As DNA, the CDR3 is TGTGCCAGCAGCTTAGATTTAGAGCAGCCCCAGCATTTT.

This clonotype has just one count. The V call is TRBV5-4, the J call TRBJ2-2, with 8 nucleotides matching TRBD2. The CDR3 consists of 16 residues. The trim removed 4 bases at V and 0 bases at J, leaving 5 bases unmatched. Per the germline V gene, CDR1 is SGHNT and CDR2 is YYREEE (reference sequence). The CDR3 bases are TGTGCCAGCAGCGCGGGACTAGGGGCGAACACCGGGGAGCTGTTTTTT. Its translation is CASSAGLGANTGELFF. The variable domain in full, completed from reference TRBV5-4 and TRBJ2-2, reads ETGVTQSPTHLIKTRGQQVTLRCSSQSGHNTVSWYQQALGQGPQFIFQYYREEENGRGNFPPRFSGLQFPNYSSELNVNALELDDSALYLCASSAGLGANTGELFFGEGSRLTVL.

A remark on this clonotype: One end of the junction fails to match germline, which may point to a read error. The genes are TRBV6-2 or TRBV6-3 and TRBJ2-2; D is possibly TRBD2 (5 bases). The CDR3 totals 15 residues. Germline values: CDR1 MNHEY, CDR2 SVGEGT. CDR3 DNA sequence: TGTGCCAGCAGGCCCACGGGGTCGAACACCGGGGAGCTGTTGTTT. Translated, it gives CASRPTGSNTGELLF.

Remarks on this clonotype: The junction departs from germline at one end; a sequencing error may be responsible. The chain is built from TRBV14 and TRBJ2-1; 7 bases align to TRBD2. Germline V gene lookup returns CDR1 SGHDN and CDR2 FVKESK. This CDR3 has 16 amino acids. The CDR3 coding sequence is TGCGCCAGCAGTACCGTAGCGGGTTGGGTAGACAATGAGCAGTTCTTC. Encoded protein: CASSTVAGWVDNEQFF.

Remarks on this clonotype: Because the CDR3 is missing its conserved closing phenylalanine or tryptophan, this is likely a read error. The DNA is left out, because the CDR3 cannot be placed on it with certainty; the CDR3 is given as TCRdb lists it. V gene TRBV12-3 or TRBV12-4 combines with J gene TRBJ1-2; TRBD1, the D gene given by the table, was not confirmed from the DNA. The CDR3 numbers 12 amino acids, ends counted. The CDR3 loop is CASSPGYYGHTI.

This clonotype appeared a few times. Likely a read error: the CDR3 ends without its conserved phenylalanine or tryptophan. The V and J genes are TRBV5-5 and TRBJ2-5, with TRBD1 matching 8 bases. Germline-derived CDR1 and CDR2 are SGHKS and YYEKEE (reference sequence). This CDR3 has 17 residues. The V segment lost 5 bases and the J segment 0 bases; nucleotides outside the gene matches: 12. CDR3 sequence (DNA): TGTGCCAGCAGTAAAATCCGGGACAGGTTGTACCAAGAGACCCAGTACTTA. This translates into CASSKIRDRLYQETQYL.

Worth noting for this clonotype: Relative to the germline gene, one junction end is altered; a read error may explain this. The rearrangement uses TRBV29-1 and TRBJ1-2; D unclear. The CDR3 runs to 14 residues. The germline CDR1 and CDR2 sequences are SQVTM and ANQGSEA. The CDR3 spells CSVSFQDPNYAYTF. CDR3 nucleotides: TGCAGCGTCTCTTTCCAGGATCCTAACTATGCCTACACCTTC.

Remarks on this clonotype: The CDR3 does not end in the conserved phenylalanine or tryptophan, so this is likely a read error. This chain links TRBV5-7 with TRBJ1-5, with 8 bases matching TRBD1. TRBV5-7 is designated an ORF whose function remains uncertain. V lost 7 bases and J lost 0; bases outside the gene matches: 9. The CDR3 is 16 amino acids. The CDR3 DNA is TGTGCCAGCGGCCCTCGCAGGGGGCATAGCAATCAGCCCCAGCATTCT. Protein product: CASGPRRGHSNQPQHS.

About this clonotype itself: One end of the junction fails to match germline, which may point to a read error. The rearrangement joins TRBV11-2 to TRBJ2-1; unclear D gene. CDR3 length: 12 amino acids. CDR1 is SGHAT and CDR2 is FQNNGV in the germline V gene. The CDR3 region is CVSSLGYQEQFF. The CDR3 DNA reads TGTGTCAGCAGCTTAGGGTATCAGGAGCAGTTCTTC.

Notes on this clonotype: A read error may produce the germline difference seen at one junction end. CDR3 residues: CVSSQDGLAGITDTQYF. CDR3 nucleotides: TGTGTCAGCAGCCAGGATGGACTAGCGGGGATCACAGATACGCAGTATTTT. The chain couples TRBV5-6 to TRBJ2-3; 12 bases match TRBD2. The CDR3 extends over 17 amino acids. Germline V gene data show CDR1 as SGHDT and CDR2 as YYEEEE.

A note on this clonotype: It is likely a read error, because the conserved phenylalanine at the end of the CDR3 is missing. The chain links TRBV7-9 to TRBJ2-7, with D unclear. The CDR3 is made up of 15 amino acids. Germline CDR1 reads SEHNR; CDR2 reads FQNEAQ (reference sequence). The CDR3 protein is CATSLDPRTSYEQYL. The CDR3 DNA reads TGTGCCACCAGCTTGGACCCCCGAACCTCCTACGAGCAGTACTTA.